This record looks at one T cell receptor beta chain sequence and its context. This sample was taken from a study of blood T cell repertoires in COVID-19. Study background: There were acute and convalescent COVID-19 samples, and they came from the United States, Italy and Spain. The analysed material was cDNA or gDNA that came from T cells, B-cell-depleted T cells, or PBMCs.

Original handling: Reference gene primer amplification gave nucleated cell count estimates. The protocol was immunoSEQ multiplex PCR, while the TCRdb copy is restricted to in-frame clones and leaves out a portion. V, J and clone size were drawn from that table, and D and trimming were deduced from the DNA. The profile shows 90,000 or so clones, around 90% of them singletons. Sequenced material: peripheral blood. The clonotype comes from a human donor with active COVID-19. The donor label of this sample is uncertain.

The CDR3 DNA reads TGCGCCAGCAGCCAAGACAGGGCTCAGCCCCAGCATTTT. It codes for CASSQDRAQPQHF. The chain links TRBV4-1 to TRBJ1-5, with a tentative D call TRBD1 (5 bases). CDR1 and CDR2 from the germline V gene are MGHRA and YSYEKL. Trimming took off 0 bases at V and 6 bases at J, with 6 bases between the two ends. The CDR3 consists of 13 residues.